This T cell receptor beta chain was documented in a study of long-term antiretroviral therapy in people with HIV. Study-level results: The ART regimens used between about 2003 and 2018 may be less effective than current ones. The repertoire was dominated at all time points by clones expanded before ART.

As to this clone: The antigen is not known.

V was clipped by 5 bases and J by 4 bases; unmatched bases: 9. Germline loops: CDR1 SGDLS, CDR2 YYNGEE. The CDR3 length is 15 residues. At least two post-ART and at least one pre-ART PBMC sample were available for each donor. Without exception, participants with HIV were treated in the United States. Survey-level immunoSEQ v3.0 assays were run. Data came from immunoSEQ multiplex PCR; TCRdb stores just in-frame clones and leaves some out. The repertoire consists of roughly 42,000 clones, with about 85% occurring once and the leading ten covering approximately 5.3%. This clonotype originated in a woman aged 45-65 years with HIV. The chain joins TRBV9 to TRBJ1-3; 7 bases fit TRBD1. The starting material was unsorted PBMCs, obtained 3.1 years after starting antiretroviral therapy. The CDR3 DNA follows: TGTGCCAGCAGTTCCGACAGGGCGGCGGGAAACACCATATATTTT. As protein: CASSSDRAAGNTIYF.